The 22 T cell receptor beta chains below all came from one sample that was sequenced in a study of OX40 agonist ivuxolimab in advanced cancers. Sequenced by immunoSEQ multiplex PCR; TCRdb stores in-frame clones only, minus some. The table lists 55,000 to 75,000 clones, 91% of them singletons. This sample comprised CD4+ or CD8+ T cells sorted from blood, obtained in a trial of the OX40 agonist ivuxolimab. All receptors come from an adult with an advanced solid tumor such as melanoma, head and neck, liver or kidney cancer.

The rearrangement joins TRBV27 to TRBJ1-2, with D perhaps matching TRBD1 (6 bases). V was clipped by 3 bases and J by 6 bases, with 14 bases between them. Germline V lookup: CDR1 MNHEY, CDR2 SMNVEV (reference sequence). CDR3 length: 14 residues. CDR3 nucleotide sequence: TGTGCCAGCAGTTTCCATGGACAGTTACATGGCTACACCTTC. Its protein is CASSFHGQLHGYTF.

This sequence joins TRBV7-8 and TRBJ2-7; possible D gene TRBD1, 5 bases. The V gene lost 5 bases and the J gene lost 2 bases, with 13 bases spanning the gap. The CDR3 length is 14 residues. The germline CDR1 and CDR2 sequences are SGHVS and FQNEAQ. The DNA for the CDR3 is TGTGCCAGCAGCCCAGCCGCCAGGGCCTACGAGCAGTACTTC. Protein: CASSPAARAYEQYF.

The V gene is TRBV30, the J gene TRBJ2-7; perhaps TRBD1 as D (6 bases). CDR3 size: 14 residues. Between the trimmed V and J ends, which lost 0 bases and 2 bases, there was a span of 11 bases. CDR1 is GTSNPN, CDR2 SVGIG, per germline (reference sequence). CDR3 in amino acids: CAWSVGQGPYEQYF. In DNA, the CDR3 is TGTGCCTGGAGTGTTGGGCAGGGGCCCTACGAGCAGTACTTC.

In its sample, this clone was seen once. The V gene is TRBV10-1, the J gene TRBJ2-7, with D maybe TRBD2 (5 bases). The germline CDR1 and CDR2 sequences are WNHNN and SYGVQD (reference sequence). Trimming removed 7 bases at V and 0 bases at J, with 16 bases between. This CDR3 spans 15 amino acids. As DNA, the CDR3 is TGCGCCAGCACCTCCTTGGAGCGGTCCTCCTACGAGCAGTACTTC. It specifies CASTSLERSSYEQYF.

This clone has only one observation. The CDR3 region has the DNA TGTGCCAGCAGGGGTGTTACAGAGACAACTAATGAAAAACTGTTTTTT. Its protein product is CASRGVTETTNEKLFF. V usage is TRBV2 and J usage is TRBJ1-4, with D unresolved. V dropped 6 bases and J dropped 0 bases, with 14 bases sitting between them. CDR1 and CDR2 from the germline V gene are SNHLY and FYNNEI. The length of the CDR3 is 16 residues.

This clone was seen once. This sequence joins TRBV30 and TRBJ2-7; the D gene is possibly TRBD2 (5 bases). The CDR3 runs to 11 residues. Trimming removed 3 bases at V and 6 bases at J, with 9 bases between. Looked up from germline, CDR1 is GTSNPN and CDR2 is SVGIG (reference sequence). The CDR3 is CAWRTEGEQYF. As DNA, the CDR3 is TGTGCCTGGAGAACCGAGGGCGAGCAGTACTTC. Variable domain in full (rest from reference TRBV30 and TRBJ2-7): SQTIHQWPATLVQPVGSPLSLECTVEGTSNPNLYWYRQAAGRGLQLLFYSVGIGQISSEVPQNLSASRPQDRQFILSSKKLLLSDSGFYLCAWRTEGEQYFGPGTRLTVT.

This clone was observed a single time. The chain is built from TRBV19 and TRBJ2-5; 11 bases map to TRBD2. CDR3 length: 16 residues. Germline V gives CDR1 LNHDA, CDR2 SQIVND (reference sequence). V lost 1 base, J lost 4 bases, and 5 bases stayed unmatched. As DNA, the CDR3 is TGTGCCAGTAGTATAGCGCATCTAGCGGGAGGAGAGACCCAGTACTTC. It encodes CASSIAHLAGGETQYF. The whole variable domain, remainder taken from reference TRBV19 and TRBJ2-5, is DGGITQSPKYLFRKEGQNVTLSCEQNLNHDAMYWYRQDPGQGLRLIYYSQIVNDFQKGDIAEGYSVSREKKESFPLTVTSAQKNPTAFYLCASSIAHLAGGETQYFGPGTRLLVL.

By its share, this clone is medium-sized. J is TRBJ2-2 and V is TRBV28; 9 positions agree with TRBD1. In germline, CDR1 is MDHEN, CDR2 SYDVKM. After removal of 7 bases from V and 7 bases from J, the junction contained 10 bases not matched to a gene. This CDR3 contains 15 residues. This chain's CDR3 is CASISGTGTLGELFF. The CDR3 region has the DNA TGTGCCAGCATCTCCGGGACAGGGACTCTCGGGGAGCTGTTTTTT.

The chain couples TRBV7-2 to TRBJ1-1, with unresolved D. Trimming pared 2 bases from V and 0 bases from J, leaving 10 bases between. There are 15 residues in the CDR3. The V gene's germline CDR1 is SGHTA and CDR2 FQGNSA. DNA for the CDR3: TGTGCCAGCAGCTTACCCACAGTCATGAACACTGAAGCTTTCTTT. It encodes CASSLPTVMNTEAFF.

The chain combines TRBV5-1 with TRBJ1-1, with D unresolved. This CDR3 region has 16 residues. Trimming took 4 bases from V and 3 from J, leaving 19 bases between them. In germline, CDR1 is SGHRS, CDR2 YFSETQ. CDR3 sequence (DNA): TGCGCCAGCAGCCCCATTATTGGCACCGGAGACACTGAAGCTTTCTTT. The encoded protein is CASSPIIGTGDTEAFF.

This chain joins TRBV14 and TRBJ1-3, with D hard to call. Trimming took 1 base from V and 0 from J, leaving 7 bases between them. The CDR3 contains 15 residues. Per germline, CDR1 SGHDN and CDR2 FVKESK. The CDR3 reads CASSQVISSGNTIYF. The CDR3 region has the DNA TGTGCCAGCAGCCAAGTTATCAGCTCTGGAAACACCATATATTTT.

The chain joins TRBV15 to TRBJ2-7, with D perhaps matching TRBD2 (7 bases). The germline V gene has CDR1 LNHNV and CDR2 YYDKDF (reference sequence). V was shortened by 3 bases and J by 3 bases, with 18 bases between the two germline ends. The CDR3 totals 16 residues. CDR3 residues: CATSSEGGGTYYEQYF. The DNA for the CDR3 is TGTGCCACCAGCAGCGAGGGGGGAGGGACTTACTACGAGCAGTACTTC.

This clone has only one observation. V and J are TRBV27 and TRBJ2-7, with 10 bases matching TRBD2. The CDR3 contains 16 residues. Germline trimming cut 0 bases from V and 2 bases from J; bases unmatched to any gene: 4. CDR1 is MNHEY, CDR2 SMNVEV, per germline (reference sequence). The CDR3 DNA follows: TGTGCCAGCAGTTTATCGTTCGGGACTAGCGCCTACGAGCAGTACTTC. It specifies CASSLSFGTSAYEQYF.

The gene calls are TRBV15 and TRBJ2-7, with TRBD1 matching 8 bases. CDR3 length: 15 amino acids. The germline gives CDR1 LNHNV, CDR2 YYDKDF (reference sequence). Losses at the gene ends were 5 bases for V and 3 bases for J; bases not matched to a gene: 9. The CDR3 DNA sequence: TGTGCCACCAGCCGCGAGACAGGGGAAGACTACGAGCAGTACTTC. This gives the protein CATSRETGEDYEQYF.

This sequence joins TRBV4-1 and TRBJ1-1, with TRBD1 identical over 10 bases. Germline V gives CDR1 MGHRA, CDR2 YSYEKL. CDR3 length: 15 amino acids. V lost 1 base to trimming and J lost 6 bases; unmatched junction nucleotides: 5. CDR3 region: CASSQASDRGAEAFF. The CDR3 DNA sequence: TGCGCCAGCAGCCAAGCCTCGGACAGGGGGGCTGAAGCTTTCTTT.

The V gene is TRBV4-2, the J gene TRBJ2-7, with 9 nucleotides matching TRBD1. Per germline, CDR1 LGHNA and CDR2 YNFKEQ. This CDR3 has 16 amino acids. With V trimmed by 4 bases and J by 2 bases, 9 bases remained unmatched. In nucleotides, the CDR3 is TGTGCCAGCAGCCCGACCCCTGGACAGGGGACCTACGAGCAGTACTTC. Amino acid sequence: CASSPTPGQGTYEQYF.

The chain has TRBV21-1 and TRBJ2-7; the table's D call, TRBD1, was not checked against the DNA. TRBV21-1 is a listed pseudogene. This CDR3 region has 17 residues. The CDR3 protein is CASSKMYRGRRSYEQYF. CDR3 nucleotides: TGTGCCAGCAGCAAAATGTACAGGGGGCGGCGGTCCTACGAGCAGTACTTC.

This chain links TRBV4-3 with TRBJ2-2, with unresolved D. This CDR3 is 16 amino acids long. Trimming stripped 0 bases from V and 2 bases from J, with 10 bases between. Germline V gene data show CDR1 as LGHNA and CDR2 as YSLEER. The CDR3 region has the DNA TGCGCCAGCAGCCAAGATCCTAGAACAAACACCGGGGAGCTGTTTTTT. This gives the protein CASSQDPRTNTGELFF.

This clone was counted between two and nine times. CDR3 sequence: CASSQDPSGTYNEQFF. CDR3 nucleotides: TGTGCCAGCAGCCAAGATCCTAGCGGGACCTACAATGAGCAGTTCTTC. The chain uses TRBV4-2 and TRBJ2-1; 9 nucleotides align to TRBD2. Germline trimming cut 0 bases from V and 2 bases from J; bases unmatched to any gene: 2. Per the germline V gene, CDR1 is LGHNA and CDR2 is YNFKEQ. The CDR3 contains 16 residues.

V usage is TRBV7-9 and J usage is TRBJ2-5, with D possibly being TRBD2 (5 bases). The CDR3 spans 14 residues. The germline V gene encodes CDR1 SEHNR and CDR2 FQNEAQ (reference sequence). Trimming removed 0 bases from V and 5 bases from J, with 10 bases in between. CDR3 residues: CASSLAVREETQYF. In DNA form, the CDR3 reads TGTGCCAGCAGCTTAGCGGTTAGGGAGGAGACCCAGTACTTC.

The table lists this clone with a few counts. The V gene is TRBV4-1, the J gene TRBJ1-5; no clear D gene. The CDR3 sequence is 13 residues long. Trimming took 4 bases from V and 6 from J, leaving 10 bases between them. In germline, CDR1 is MGHRA, CDR2 YSYEKL. CDR3 sequence: CASSPRERQPQHF. Here the CDR3 DNA reads TGCGCCAGCAGCCCAAGGGAGCGTCAGCCCCAGCATTTT.

This sequence joins TRBV27 and TRBJ2-7; TRBD1 agrees at 10 bases. The CDR3 runs 16 residues. CDR1 is MNHEY, CDR2 SMNVEV, per germline (reference sequence). The V and J ends lost 5 bases and 4 bases, in that order; junction bases with no gene match: 11. This chain's CDR3 is CASSTRTGGVGYEQYF. DNA for the CDR3: TGTGCCAGCAGTACTCGGACAGGGGGGGTGGGGTACGAGCAGTACTTC.